This TCR beta chain is from a study of CD8+CD57+ T cells in acquired aplastic anemia. Before being chosen for sequencing, patients had shown CD8+CD57+ cell expansion by flow cytometry. Blood came from patients not yet given any therapy. Study findings and constraints: Patients and healthy controls showed no significant CD8+ Simpson's diversity difference. Patients had roughly 31 CD8+ CDR3 sequences in common with controls (the shared set).

TCR beta VDJ and CDR3 profiling used genomic DNA as template. One entry per CDR3 protein results from TCRdb running MiXCR on the reads. Of about 470,000 distinct CDR3 sequences listed, approximately 33% were seen once; the top ten hold 0.82%. V lost 1 base to trimming and J lost 13 bases, with 19 bases between them. Germline values: CDR1 LNHNV, CDR2 YYDKDF (reference sequence). This CDR3 comprises 14 residues. Turning to this clonotype: Its antigen remains unknown.

The sequence derives from a human donor with aplastic anemia. Sequenced input: sorted CD4+, CD8+, or CD8+CD57+ T cells (not recorded which) from PBMCs. The chain uses TRBV15 and TRBJ1-2; D perhaps matches TRBD1 (5 bases). The CDR3 bases are TGTGCCACCAGCAGAGGGGAGGGGAACACTTTAGTCACCTTC. Its protein product is CATSRGEGNTLVTF.